This TCR beta chain comes out of a study of glioma-infiltrating T cells after dendritic cell vaccination. This clone was seen once. This table comes from immunoSEQ multiplex PCR, and its TCRdb copy is limited to in-frame clones, with some not included. In the table there are fewer than 100,000 clones, over 75% of which are singletons. The sequenced sample was blood, obtained before dendritic cell vaccination. The source is a human donor with glioblastoma.

The chain's CDR3 is CASSLSRVGNSPLHF. The CDR3, as DNA: TGTGCCAGCAGCTTGTCCAGGGTGGGTAATTCACCCCTCCACTTT. The chain couples TRBV5-4 to TRBJ1-6, with D possibly matching TRBD1 (5 bases). Germline-derived CDR1 and CDR2 are SGHNT and YYREEE (reference sequence). The CDR3 has 15 amino acids. V was trimmed by 1 base and J by 6 bases, leaving 11 bases between them.